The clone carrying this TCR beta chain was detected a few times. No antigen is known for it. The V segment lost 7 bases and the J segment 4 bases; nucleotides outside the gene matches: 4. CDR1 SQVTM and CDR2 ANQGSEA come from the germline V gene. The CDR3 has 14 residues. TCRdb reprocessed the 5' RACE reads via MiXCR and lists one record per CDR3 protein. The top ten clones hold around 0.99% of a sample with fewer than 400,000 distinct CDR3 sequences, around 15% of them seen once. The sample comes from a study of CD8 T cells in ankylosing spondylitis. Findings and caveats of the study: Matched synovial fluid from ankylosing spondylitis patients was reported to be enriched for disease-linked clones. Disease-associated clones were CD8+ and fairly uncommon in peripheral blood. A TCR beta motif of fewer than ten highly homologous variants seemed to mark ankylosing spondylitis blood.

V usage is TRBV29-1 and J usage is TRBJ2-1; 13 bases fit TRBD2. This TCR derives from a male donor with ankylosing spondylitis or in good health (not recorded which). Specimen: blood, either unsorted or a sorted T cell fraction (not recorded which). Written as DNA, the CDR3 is TGCAGCGCCGGGACTAGCGGGATATACAATGAGCAGTTCTTC. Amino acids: CSAGTSGIYNEQFF.